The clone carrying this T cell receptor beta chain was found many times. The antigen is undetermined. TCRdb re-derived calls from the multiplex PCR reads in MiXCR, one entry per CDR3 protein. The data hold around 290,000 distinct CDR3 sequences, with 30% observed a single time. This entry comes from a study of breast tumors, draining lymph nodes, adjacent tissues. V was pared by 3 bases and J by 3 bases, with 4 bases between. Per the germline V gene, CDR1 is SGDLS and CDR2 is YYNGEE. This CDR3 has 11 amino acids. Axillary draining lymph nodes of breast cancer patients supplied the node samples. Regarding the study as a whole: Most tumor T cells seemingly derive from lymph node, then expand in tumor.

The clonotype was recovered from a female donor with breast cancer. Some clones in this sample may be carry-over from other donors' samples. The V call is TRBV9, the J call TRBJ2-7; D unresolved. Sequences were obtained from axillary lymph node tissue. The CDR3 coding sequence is TGTGCCAGCAGCGGAAACTACGAGCAGTACTTC. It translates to CASSGNYEQYF.